This T cell receptor beta chain was documented in a study of CD8 T cells in Susac syndrome. Random hexamers were used to reverse transcribe an amount of about 0.45 to 1 ug RNA. Amplification of TCR beta CDR3 across 54 Vbeta and 13 Jbeta was performed with immunoSEQ multiplex PCR. A single record per CDR3 protein comes from TCRdb applying MiXCR to the immunoSEQ multiplex PCR reads. This sample carries about 150,000 distinct CDR3 sequences, roughly 95% of them seen once, and the ten largest clones take 0.16%. V gave up 6 bases and J gave up 3 bases, with 9 bases separating them. The CDR3 has 12 residues. Germline CDR1 is SQVTM and CDR2 is ANQGSEA.

The sample taken for sequencing was CD4+ T cells from PBMCs. V and J are TRBV29-1 and TRBJ1-3, with D possibly being TRBD1 (6 bases). The sequence was collected from a human donor with Susac syndrome. CDR3 sequence reads: CSVGGLGNTIYF. DNA for the CDR3: TGCAGCGTCGGGGGGCTTGGAAACACCATATATTTT. Supplemented by reference TRBV29-1 and TRBJ1-3, the full variable domain reads SAVISQKPSRDICQRGTSLTIQCQVDSQVTMMFWYRQQPGQSLTLIATANQGSEATYESGFVIDKFPISRPNLTFSTLTVSNMSPEDSSIYLCSVGGLGNTIYFGEGSWLTVV.